This T cell receptor (beta chain) stems from a study of blood T cell repertoires in COVID-19. Per germline, CDR1 SQVTM and CDR2 ANQGSEA. The CDR3 is 13 residues long. V lost 5 bases, J lost 5 bases, and 8 bases stayed unmatched. As handled by the study authors: It was from reference gene primer amplification that nucleated cell counts were estimated. The method was immunoSEQ multiplex PCR; TCRdb's version includes in-frame clones alone and lacks a portion of them. That table furnishes V, J and clone size, whereas the DNA furnished D and trimming. The data contain tens of thousands of clones, over 70% of them singletons.

Material for sequencing was peripheral blood. The chain combines TRBV29-1 with TRBJ1-1; TRBD1 aligns across 7 bases. This receptor was identified in a human donor in a cohort sampled during active COVID-19. This chain's CDR3 is CSVLEGARTEAFF. Written as DNA, the CDR3 is TGCAGCGTTCTAGAGGGGGCCAGGACTGAAGCTTTCTTT. Full variable domain (remainder filled in from reference TRBV29-1 and TRBJ1-1): SAVISQKPSRDICQRGTSLTIQCQVDSQVTMMFWYRQQPGQSLTLIATANQGSEATYESGFVIDKFPISRPNLTFSTLTVSNMSPEDSSIYLCSVLEGARTEAFFGQGTRLTVV.